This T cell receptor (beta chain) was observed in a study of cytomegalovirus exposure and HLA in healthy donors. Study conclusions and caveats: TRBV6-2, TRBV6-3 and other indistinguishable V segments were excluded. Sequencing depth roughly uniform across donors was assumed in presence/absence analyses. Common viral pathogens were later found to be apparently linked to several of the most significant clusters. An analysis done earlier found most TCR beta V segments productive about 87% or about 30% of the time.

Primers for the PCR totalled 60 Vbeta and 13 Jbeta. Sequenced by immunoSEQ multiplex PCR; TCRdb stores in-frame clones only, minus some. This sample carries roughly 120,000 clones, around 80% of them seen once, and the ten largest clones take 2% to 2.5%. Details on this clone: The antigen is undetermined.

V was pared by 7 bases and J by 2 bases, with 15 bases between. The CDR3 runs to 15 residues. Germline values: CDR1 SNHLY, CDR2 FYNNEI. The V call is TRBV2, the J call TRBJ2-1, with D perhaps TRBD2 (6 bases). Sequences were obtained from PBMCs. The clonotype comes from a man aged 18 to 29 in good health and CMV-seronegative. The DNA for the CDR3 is TGTGCCAGCACACCCTCCCCGGGGGCCTACAATGAGCAGTTCTTC. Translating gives CASTPSPGAYNEQFF.